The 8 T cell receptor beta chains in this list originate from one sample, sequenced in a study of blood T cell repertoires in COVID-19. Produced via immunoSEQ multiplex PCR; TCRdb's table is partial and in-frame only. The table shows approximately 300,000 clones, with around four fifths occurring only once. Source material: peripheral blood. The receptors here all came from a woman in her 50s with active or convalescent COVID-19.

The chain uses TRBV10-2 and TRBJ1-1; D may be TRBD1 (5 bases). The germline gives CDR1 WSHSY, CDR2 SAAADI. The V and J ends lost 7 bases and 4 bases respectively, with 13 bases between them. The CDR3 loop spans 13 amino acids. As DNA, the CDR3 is TGCGCCAGCATCCAAGGGGCGAGCACTGAAGCTTTCTTT. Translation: CASIQGASTEAFF.

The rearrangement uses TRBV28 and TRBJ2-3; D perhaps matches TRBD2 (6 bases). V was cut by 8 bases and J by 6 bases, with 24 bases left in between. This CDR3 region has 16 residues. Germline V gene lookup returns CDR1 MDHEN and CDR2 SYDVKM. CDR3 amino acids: CASAPVGGLMLDTQYF. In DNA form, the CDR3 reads TGTGCCAGCGCCCCGGTCGGGGGATTGATGTTGGATACGCAGTATTTT.

CDR3 in DNA: TGTGCCAGCAGTCTACCGGGAAGACTGAACACTGAAGCTTTCTTT. Residues: CASSLPGRLNTEAFF. This chain joins TRBV28 and TRBJ1-1; D gene unclear. This CDR3 has 15 amino acids. V dropped 5 bases and J dropped 0 bases, with 13 bases sitting between them. The V gene's germline CDR1 is MDHEN and CDR2 SYDVKM.

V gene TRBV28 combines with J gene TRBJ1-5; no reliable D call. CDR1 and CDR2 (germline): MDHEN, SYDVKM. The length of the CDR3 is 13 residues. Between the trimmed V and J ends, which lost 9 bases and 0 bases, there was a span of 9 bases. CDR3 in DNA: TGTGCCAGTGACGGGGATAGCAATCAGCCCCAGCATTTT. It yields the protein CASDGDSNQPQHF.

CDR3 sequence (DNA): TGTGCCAGTAGCCCCCTCCAACGAGGACAGGGGTCTGGAAACACCATATATTTT. Translating it yields CASSPLQRGQGSGNTIYF. The chain carries TRBV19 and TRBJ1-3; 9 bases line up with TRBD1. V lost 6 bases to trimming and J lost 1 base; unmatched junction nucleotides: 13. The CDR3 covers 18 residues. CDR1 and CDR2 (germline): LNHDA, SQIVND (reference sequence).

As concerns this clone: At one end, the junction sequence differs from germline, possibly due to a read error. CDR3 loop: CASSSGQGEKLFF. CDR3 coding DNA: TGCGCCAGTAGCTCGGGACAGGGTGAAAAACTGTTTTTT. The chain has TRBV5-1 and TRBJ1-4; TRBD1 agrees at 9 bases. CDR1 is SGHRS, CDR2 YFSETQ, per germline. This CDR3 has 13 amino acids.

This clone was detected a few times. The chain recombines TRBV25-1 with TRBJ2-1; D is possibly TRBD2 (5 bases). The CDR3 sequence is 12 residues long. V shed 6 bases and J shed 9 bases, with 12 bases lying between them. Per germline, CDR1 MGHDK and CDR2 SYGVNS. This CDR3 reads CASSLNRGEQFF. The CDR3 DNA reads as TGTGCCAGCAGCCTCAATCGGGGTGAGCAGTTCTTC. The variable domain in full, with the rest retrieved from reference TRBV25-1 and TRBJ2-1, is EADIYQTPRYLVIGTGKKITLECSQTMGHDKMYWYQQDPGMELHLIHYSYGVNSTEKGDLSSESTVSRIRTEHFPLTLESARPSHTSQYLCASSLNRGEQFFGPGTRLTVL.

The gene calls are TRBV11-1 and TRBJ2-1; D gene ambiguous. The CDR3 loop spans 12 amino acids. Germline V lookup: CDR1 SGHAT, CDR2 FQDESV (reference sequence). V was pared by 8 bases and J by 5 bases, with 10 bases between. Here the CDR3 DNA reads TGTGCCAGCGCGCATTCCGACAATGAGCAGTTCTTC. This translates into CASAHSDNEQFF.